The clone carrying this T cell receptor beta chain appeared a few times. The antigen is unknown. Time point defined: week 11, during vaccination. Doses comprised 300 ug of mutant IDH1 20-mer peptide each, plus topical imiquimod. This specimen comes from a study of a mutant IDH1 vaccine in newly diagnosed glioma. Study context: Initiation of the vaccine course occurred 4-6 weeks after radiotherapy alone, or alongside temozolomide cycles.

Germline lookup yields CDR1 GTSNPN and CDR2 SVGIG (reference sequence). CDR3 length equals 11 residues. Trimming stripped 3 bases from V and 10 bases from J, with 12 bases between. Study-wide findings and caveats: Vaccine-induced responses were seen in 93.3% of patients, spanning several MHC alleles. Pseudoprogression looked unconnected to shifts in top peripheral T cell clonotypes.

Generated by immunoSEQ multiplex PCR, the TCRdb table keeps only in-frame clones and is missing some. This table holds roughly 120,000 clones, about four fifths found once. This chain uses TRBV30 with TRBJ1-2, with a possible D match to TRBD1 (5 bases). This clonotype was obtained from a man aged 40-50 years with glioma. Sequenced here: PBMCs, sampled from a glioma patient whose treatment included an IDH1 peptide vaccine. CDR3 loop: CAWRVGRLYTF. Here the CDR3 DNA reads TGTGCCTGGAGAGTGGGACGGCTCTACACCTTC.